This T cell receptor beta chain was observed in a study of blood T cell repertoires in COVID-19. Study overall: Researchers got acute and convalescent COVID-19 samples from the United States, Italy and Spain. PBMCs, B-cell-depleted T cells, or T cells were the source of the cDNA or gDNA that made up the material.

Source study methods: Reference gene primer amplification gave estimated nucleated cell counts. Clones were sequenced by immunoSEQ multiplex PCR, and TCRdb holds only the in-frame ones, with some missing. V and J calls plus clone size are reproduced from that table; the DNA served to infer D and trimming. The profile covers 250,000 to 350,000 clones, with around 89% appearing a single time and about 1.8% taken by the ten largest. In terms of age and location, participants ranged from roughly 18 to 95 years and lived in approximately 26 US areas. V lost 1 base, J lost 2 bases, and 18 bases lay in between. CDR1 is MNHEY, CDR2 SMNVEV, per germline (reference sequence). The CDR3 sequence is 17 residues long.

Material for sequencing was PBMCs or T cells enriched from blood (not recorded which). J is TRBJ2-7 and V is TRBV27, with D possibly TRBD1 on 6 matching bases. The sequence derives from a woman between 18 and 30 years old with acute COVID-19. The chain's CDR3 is CASSLFRPTGLAYEQYF. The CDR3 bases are TGTGCCAGCAGTTTATTCCGCCCAACAGGGCTTGCCTACGAGCAGTACTTC.